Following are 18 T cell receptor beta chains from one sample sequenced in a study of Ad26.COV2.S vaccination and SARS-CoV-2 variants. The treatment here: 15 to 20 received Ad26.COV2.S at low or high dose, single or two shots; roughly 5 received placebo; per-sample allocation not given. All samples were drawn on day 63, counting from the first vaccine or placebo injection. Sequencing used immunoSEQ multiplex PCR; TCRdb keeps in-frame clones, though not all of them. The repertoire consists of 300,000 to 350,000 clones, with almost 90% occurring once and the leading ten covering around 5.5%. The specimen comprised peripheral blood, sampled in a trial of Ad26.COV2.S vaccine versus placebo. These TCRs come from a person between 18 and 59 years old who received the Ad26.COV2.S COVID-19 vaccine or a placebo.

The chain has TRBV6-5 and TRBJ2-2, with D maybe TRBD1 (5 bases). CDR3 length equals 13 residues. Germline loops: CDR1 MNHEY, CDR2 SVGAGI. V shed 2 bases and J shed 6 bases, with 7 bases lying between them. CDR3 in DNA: TGTGCCAGCAGTTACATCAGGGCCGGGGAGCTGTTTTTT. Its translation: CASSYIRAGELFF.

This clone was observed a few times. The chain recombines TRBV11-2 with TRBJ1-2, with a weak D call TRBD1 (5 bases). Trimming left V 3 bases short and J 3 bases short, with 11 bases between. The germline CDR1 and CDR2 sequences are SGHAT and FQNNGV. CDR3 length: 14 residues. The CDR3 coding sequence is TGTGCCAGCAGCTTGGTAGGGGTAGACTATGGCTACACCTTC. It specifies CASSLVGVDYGYTF. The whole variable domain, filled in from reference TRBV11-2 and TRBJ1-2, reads EAGVAQSPRYKIIEKRQSVAFWCNPISGHATLYWYQQILGQGPKLLIQFQNNGVVDDSQLPKDRFSAERLKGVDSTLKIQPAKLEDSAVYLCASSLVGVDYGYTFGSGTRLTVV.

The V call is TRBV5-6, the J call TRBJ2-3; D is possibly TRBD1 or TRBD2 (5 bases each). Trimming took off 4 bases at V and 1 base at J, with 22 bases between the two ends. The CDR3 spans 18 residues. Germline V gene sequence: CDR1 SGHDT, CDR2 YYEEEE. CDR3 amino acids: CASSPLISGGVGTDTQYF. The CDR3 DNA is TGTGCCAGCAGCCCCCTGATCTCTGGGGGAGTGGGCACAGATACGCAGTATTTT.

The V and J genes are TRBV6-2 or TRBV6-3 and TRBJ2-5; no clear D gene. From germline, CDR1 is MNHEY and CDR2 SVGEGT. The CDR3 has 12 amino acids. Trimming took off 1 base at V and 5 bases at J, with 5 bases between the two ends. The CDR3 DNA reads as TGTGCCAGCAGTTACTTGTCGGAGACCCAGTACTTC. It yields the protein CASSYLSETQYF.

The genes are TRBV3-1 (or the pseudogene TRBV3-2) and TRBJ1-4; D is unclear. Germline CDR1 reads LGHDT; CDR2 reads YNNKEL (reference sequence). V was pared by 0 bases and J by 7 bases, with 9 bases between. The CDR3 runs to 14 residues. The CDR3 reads CASSQDLVGEKLFF. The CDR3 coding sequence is TGTGCCAGCAGCCAAGATCTGGTGGGTGAAAAACTGTTTTTT.

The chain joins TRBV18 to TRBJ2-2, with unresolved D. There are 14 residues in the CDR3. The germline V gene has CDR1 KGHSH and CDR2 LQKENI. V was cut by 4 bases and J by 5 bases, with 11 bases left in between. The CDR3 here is CASSLSGLTGELFF. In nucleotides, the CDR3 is TGTGCCAGCTCACTCTCAGGTCTTACCGGGGAGCTGTTTTTT.

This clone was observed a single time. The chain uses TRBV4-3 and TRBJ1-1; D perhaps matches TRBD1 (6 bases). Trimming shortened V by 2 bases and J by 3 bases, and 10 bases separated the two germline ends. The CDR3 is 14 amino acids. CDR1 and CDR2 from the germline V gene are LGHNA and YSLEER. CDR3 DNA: TGCGCCAGCAGCCAAACGACAGGCTACACTGAAGCTTTCTTT. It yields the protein CASSQTTGYTEAFF.

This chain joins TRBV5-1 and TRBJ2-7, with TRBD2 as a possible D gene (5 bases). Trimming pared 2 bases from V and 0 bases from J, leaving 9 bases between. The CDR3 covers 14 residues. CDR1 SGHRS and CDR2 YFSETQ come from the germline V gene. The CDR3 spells CASSLFTSSYEQYF. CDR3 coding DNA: TGCGCCAGCAGCTTATTCACTAGCTCCTACGAGCAGTACTTC.

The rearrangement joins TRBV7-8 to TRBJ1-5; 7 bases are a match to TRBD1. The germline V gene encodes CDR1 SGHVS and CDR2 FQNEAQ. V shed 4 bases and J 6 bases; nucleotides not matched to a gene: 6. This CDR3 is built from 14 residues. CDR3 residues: CASSSSGGGQPQHF. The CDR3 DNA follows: TGTGCCAGCAGCTCTTCAGGGGGTGGTCAGCCCCAGCATTTT.

DNA for the CDR3: TGTGCCAGCAGCTCACAGGGGAGGAATAATGAAAAACTGTTTTTT. Its protein product is CASSSQGRNNEKLFF. This chain connects TRBV5-4 to TRBJ1-4; 7 bases are a match to TRBD1. The CDR3 length is 15 residues. The V segment lost 3 bases and the J segment 4 bases; nucleotides outside the gene matches: 6. Germline CDR1 and CDR2: SGHNT and YYREEE (reference sequence).

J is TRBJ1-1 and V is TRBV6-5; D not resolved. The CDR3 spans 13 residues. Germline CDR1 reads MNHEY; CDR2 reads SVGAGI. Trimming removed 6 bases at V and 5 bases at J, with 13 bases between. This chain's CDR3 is CASRGGLGTEAFF. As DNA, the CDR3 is TGTGCCAGCAGGGGAGGCTTGGGGACTGAAGCTTTCTTT.

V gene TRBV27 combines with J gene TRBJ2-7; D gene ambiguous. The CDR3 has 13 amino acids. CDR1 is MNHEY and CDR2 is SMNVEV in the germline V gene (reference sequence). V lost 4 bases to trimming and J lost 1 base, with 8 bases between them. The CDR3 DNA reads TGTGCCAGCAGTTACCCCGGGTCCTACGAGCAGTACGTC. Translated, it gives CASSYPGSYEQYV.

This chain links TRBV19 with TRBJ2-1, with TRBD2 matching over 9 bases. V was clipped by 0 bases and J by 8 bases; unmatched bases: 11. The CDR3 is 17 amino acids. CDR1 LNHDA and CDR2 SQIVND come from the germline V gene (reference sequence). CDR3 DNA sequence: TGTGCCAGTAGTATAGATCGGCGGGGGGGCCTTTCCGATGAGCAGTTCTTC. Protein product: CASSIDRRGGLSDEQFF. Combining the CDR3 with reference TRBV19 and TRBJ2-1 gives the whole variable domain DGGITQSPKYLFRKEGQNVTLSCEQNLNHDAMYWYRQDPGQGLRLIYYSQIVNDFQKGDIAEGYSVSREKKESFPLTVTSAQKNPTAFYLCASSIDRRGGLSDEQFFGPGTRLTVL.

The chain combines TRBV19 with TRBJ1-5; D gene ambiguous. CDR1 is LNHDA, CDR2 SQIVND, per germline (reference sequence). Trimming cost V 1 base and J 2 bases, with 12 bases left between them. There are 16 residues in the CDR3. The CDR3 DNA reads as TGTGCCAGTAGTATAGGGGCCTTTTGGGGCAATCAGCCCCAGCATTTT. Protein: CASSIGAFWGNQPQHF.

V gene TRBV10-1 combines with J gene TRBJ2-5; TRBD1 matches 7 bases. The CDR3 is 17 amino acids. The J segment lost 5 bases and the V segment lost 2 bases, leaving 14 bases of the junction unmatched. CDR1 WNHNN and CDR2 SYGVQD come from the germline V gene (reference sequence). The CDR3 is CASSERQGRGIEETQYF. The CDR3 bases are TGCGCCAGCAGTGAGCGACAGGGAAGGGGAATTGAGGAGACCCAGTACTTC.

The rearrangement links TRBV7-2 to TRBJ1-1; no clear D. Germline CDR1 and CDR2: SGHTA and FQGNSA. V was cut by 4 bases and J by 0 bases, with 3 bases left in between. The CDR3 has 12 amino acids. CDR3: CASSWVNTEAFF. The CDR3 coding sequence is TGTGCCAGCAGCTGGGTGAACACTGAAGCTTTCTTT.

DNA for the CDR3: TGCGCCAGCAGCGGGGGCTGGAGCACTGAAGCTTTCTTT. Its protein product is CASSGGWSTEAFF. V gene TRBV5-1 combines with J gene TRBJ1-1; tentative D call: TRBD1 (6 bases). In germline, CDR1 is SGHRS, CDR2 YFSETQ. Trimming left V 4 bases short and J 4 bases short, with 11 bases between. The CDR3 totals 13 residues.

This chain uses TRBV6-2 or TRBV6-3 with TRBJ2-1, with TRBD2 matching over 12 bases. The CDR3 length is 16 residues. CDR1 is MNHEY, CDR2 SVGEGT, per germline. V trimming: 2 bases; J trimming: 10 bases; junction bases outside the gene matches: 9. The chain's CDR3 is CASSYQTSGSLGEQFF. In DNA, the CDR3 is TGTGCCAGCAGTTACCAGACTAGCGGGAGTTTAGGGGAGCAGTTCTTC.